This TCR beta chain is drawn from a study of control samples from healthy donors and cancer patients. Germline-derived CDR1 and CDR2 are ENHRY and SYGVKD. The V and J ends lost 6 bases and 6 bases, in that order; junction bases with no gene match: 16. The CDR3 runs 17 residues. TCRdb's copy holds only in-frame clones and misses some; the assay was immunoSEQ multiplex PCR. Of some 48,000 clones in the sample, roughly 93% are singletons; the top ten hold about 25%. The V gene is TRBV10-3, the J gene TRBJ1-5, with 8 bases identical to TRBD1. The receptor's source is a woman aged 45 to 65 with head and neck cancer. Material: PBMCs. For the CDR3, the DNA is TGTGCCATCAGGGACCCGACTAATCCAGGGGGCCGTCAGCCCCAGCATTTT. This gives the protein CAIRDPTNPGGRQPQHF.